These 13 T cell receptor beta chains share one sample of origin, sequenced in a study of blood T cell repertoires in COVID-19. The table came from immunoSEQ multiplex PCR; TCRdb's copy has only in-frame clones and leaves some out. Of 120,000 to 150,000 clones listed, more than 70% are singletons. Sequencing was done on a sample of PBMCs or T cells enriched from blood (not recorded which). These receptor sequences come from a man aged 40-49 years with acute COVID-19.

V usage is TRBV11-2 and J usage is TRBJ2-5; 12 nucleotides match TRBD2. This CDR3 region has 15 residues. V shed 4 bases and J 5 bases; nucleotides not matched to a gene: 5. Germline CDR1 is SGHAT and CDR2 is FQNNGV. In DNA form, the CDR3 reads TGTGCCAGCAGCTCCCTAGCGGGGGGGCGGGAGACCCAGTACTTC. Residues: CASSSLAGGRETQYF. The whole variable domain, filled in from reference TRBV11-2 and TRBJ2-5, reads EAGVAQSPRYKIIEKRQSVAFWCNPISGHATLYWYQQILGQGPKLLIQFQNNGVVDDSQLPKDRFSAERLKGVDSTLKIQPAKLEDSAVYLCASSSLAGGRETQYFGPGTRLLVL.

Of note for this clone: This may be a read error, as it is one base from a much larger clone. Distinct nucleotide sequences in the sample also encode this CDR3. J is TRBJ2-1 and V is TRBV5-1; the match to TRBD2 covers 9 bases. Losses at the gene ends were 3 bases for V and 4 bases for J; bases not matched to a gene: 5. Germline V gene sequence: CDR1 SGHRS, CDR2 YFSETQ. The CDR3 extends over 15 amino acids. The CDR3 nucleotides are TGCGCCAGCAGCTACTCGGGACTAGCTTACAATGAGCAGTTCTTC. It yields the protein CASSYSGLAYNEQFF.

This chain uses TRBV7-2 with TRBJ2-2, with D uncertain. This CDR3 is built from 13 residues. Germline-derived CDR1 and CDR2 are SGHTA and FQGNSA. Trimming took 4 bases from V and 7 from J, leaving 10 bases between them. CDR3 sequence (DNA): TGTGCCAGCAGCTCCCGGTTGAGCGGGGAGCTGTTTTTT. Translation gives CASSSRLSGELFF.

The chain uses TRBV5-1 and TRBJ1-4, with 9 bases aligning to TRBD1. V lost 2 bases, J lost 8 bases, and 4 bases stayed unmatched. CDR1 and CDR2 from the germline V gene are SGHRS and YFSETQ. The CDR3 is 14 residues long. CDR3 DNA sequence: TGCGCCAGCAGCTTCCGGGACAGGGCCGAAAAACTGTTTTTT. This encodes CASSFRDRAEKLFF. Full variable domain (remainder filled in from reference TRBV5-1 and TRBJ1-4): KAGVTQTPRYLIKTRGQQVTLSCSPISGHRSVSWYQQTPGQGLQFLFEYFSETQRNKGNFPGRFSGRQFSNSRSEMNVSTLELGDSALYLCASSFRDRAEKLFFGSGTQLSVL.

The chain employs TRBV27 and TRBJ2-7; TRBD2 agrees at 16 bases. CDR1 is MNHEY and CDR2 is SMNVEV in the germline V gene (reference sequence). The CDR3 covers 16 residues. V trimming: 6 bases; J trimming: 4 bases; junction bases outside the gene matches: 6. CDR3 sequence: CASRGTSGRAMYEQYF. DNA of the CDR3: TGTGCCAGCAGGGGGACTAGCGGGAGGGCCATGTACGAGCAGTACTTC.

The chain links TRBV5-6 to TRBJ2-3; D gene ambiguous. From germline, CDR1 is SGHDT and CDR2 YYEEEE. V dropped 0 bases and J dropped 5 bases, with 4 bases sitting between them. The CDR3 totals 12 residues. The CDR3 DNA reads as TGTGCCAGCAGCTTGGTCGGAGATACGCAGTATTTT. Amino acids: CASSLVGDTQYF. The variable domain in full, with the rest retrieved from reference TRBV5-6 and TRBJ2-3, is DAGVTQSPTHLIKTRGQQVTLRCSPKSGHDTVSWYQQALGQGPQFIFQYYEEEERQRGNFPDRFSGHQFPNYSSELNVNALLLGDSALYLCASSLVGDTQYFGPGTRLTVL.

The rearrangement links TRBV19 to TRBJ1-4; 7 nucleotides align to TRBD1. From germline, CDR1 is LNHDA and CDR2 SQIVND (reference sequence). This CDR3 region has 15 residues. Trimming at V came to 5 bases and at J to 8 bases, leaving 11 bases not matched to a gene. This CDR3 is CASSPRQGLREKLFF. The CDR3 DNA reads as TGTGCCAGTAGTCCCCGACAGGGATTGAGAGAAAAACTGTTTTTT.

V is TRBV5-6 and J is TRBJ2-7, with 7 bases aligning to TRBD2. Germline trimming cut 4 bases from V and 4 bases from J; bases unmatched to any gene: 14. CDR3 length: 16 residues. Per germline, CDR1 SGHDT and CDR2 YYEEEE. The chain's CDR3 is CASSTRRASGLYEQYF. The CDR3 DNA follows: TGTGCCAGCAGCACACGGCGGGCTAGCGGACTTTACGAGCAGTACTTC.

The J gene is TRBJ1-2, the V gene TRBV4-3; D perhaps matches TRBD1 (5 bases). Germline CDR1 LGHNA, CDR2 YSLEER. The V gene lost 4 bases and the J gene lost 4 bases, with 16 bases spanning the gap. This CDR3 has 15 amino acids. CDR3 DNA sequence: TGCGCCAGCAGCCCAGTCATTCGACAGACCTATGGCTACACCTTC. This gives the protein CASSPVIRQTYGYTF.

For the CDR3, the DNA is TGTGCCAGCAGCCAGGGGGGACAGTTAAAGCAGTTCTTC. This encodes CASSQGGQLKQFF. This chain connects TRBV14 to TRBJ2-1; tentatively, D is TRBD1 (7 bases). Germline V gives CDR1 SGHDN, CDR2 FVKESK. V lost 3 bases, J lost 11 bases, and 14 bases lay in between. This CDR3 has 13 amino acids.

This clone has a single count. The rearrangement uses TRBV28 and TRBJ1-5, with D unresolved. V was shortened by 7 bases and J by 7 bases, with 11 bases between the two germline ends. Germline V lookup: CDR1 MDHEN, CDR2 SYDVKM. The CDR3 spans 12 residues. In nucleotides, the CDR3 is TGTGCCAGCACAGCCGGGGAACAGCCCCAGCATTTT. Translated, it gives CASTAGEQPQHF. The full variable domain, its missing parts supplied by reference TRBV28 and TRBJ1-5, is DVKVTQSSRYLVKRTGEKVFLECVQDMDHENMFWYRQDPGLGLRLIYFSYDVKMKEKGDIPEGYSVSREKKERFSLILESASTNQTSMYLCASTAGEQPQHFGDGTRLSIL.

V gene TRBV20-1 combines with J gene TRBJ2-7; tentative D call: TRBD2 (6 bases). The V end was cut by 3 bases, the J end by 4 bases, with 7 bases between. CDR1 and CDR2 from the germline V gene are DFQATT and SNEGSKA (reference sequence). The CDR3 is 11 residues long. The CDR3 reads CSASGGYEQYF. The CDR3 bases are TGCAGTGCTAGTGGAGGGTACGAGCAGTACTTC.

This sequence joins TRBV4-3 and TRBJ1-4, with a tentative D call TRBD1 (6 bases). V was pared by 0 bases and J by 8 bases, with 13 bases between. The length of the CDR3 is 15 residues. Germline CDR1 reads LGHNA; CDR2 reads YSLEER. The CDR3 reads CASSQDPGDGEKLFF. In nucleotides, the CDR3 is TGCGCCAGCAGCCAAGATCCAGGGGATGGCGAAAAACTGTTTTTT.